One T cell receptor (beta chain) is described in this entry. Its specificity is unknown. The sample originates from a study of shared clonotypes between healthy human individuals. General study points: For sorted subsets, rarefaction showed incomplete sequencing despite large depth.

The ends were cut back, 2 bases at V and 7 bases at J, with 11 bases in the middle. CDR3 size: 13 residues. Per the germline V gene, CDR1 is LNHNV and CDR2 is YYDKDF (reference sequence). The method was immunoSEQ multiplex PCR; TCRdb's version includes in-frame clones alone and lacks a portion of them. The repertoire holds approximately 1.5 million clones, with 98% as singletons. What was sequenced was naive CD4+ T cells sorted from blood. Subset: CD45RA+ positively selected. The TCR originated in a man aged 25 to 45 in good health. This sequence joins TRBV15 and TRBJ1-2; weak D call: TRBD1 (6 bases). This CDR3 is CATSRSGTPGYTF. CDR3 bases: TGTGCCACCAGCAGATCCGGGACACCTGGCTACACCTTC.